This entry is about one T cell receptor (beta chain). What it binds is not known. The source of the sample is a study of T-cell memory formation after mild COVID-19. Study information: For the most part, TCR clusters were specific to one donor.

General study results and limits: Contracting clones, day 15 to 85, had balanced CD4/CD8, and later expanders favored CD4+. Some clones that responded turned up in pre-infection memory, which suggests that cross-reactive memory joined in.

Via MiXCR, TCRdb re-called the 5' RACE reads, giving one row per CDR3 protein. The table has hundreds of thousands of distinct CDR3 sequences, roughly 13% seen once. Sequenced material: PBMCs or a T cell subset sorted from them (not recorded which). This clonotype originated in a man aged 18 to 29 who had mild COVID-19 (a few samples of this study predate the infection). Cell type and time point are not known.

The CDR3 is CASSFGSGGPQDTQYF. The CDR3 DNA reads as TGCGCCAGCAGCTTCGGTAGCGGGGGGCCCCAAGATACGCAGTATTTT. V gene TRBV5-1 combines with J gene TRBJ2-3, with 10 bases identical to TRBD2. The trim removed 2 bases at V and 5 bases at J, leaving 8 bases unmatched. This CDR3 has 16 amino acids. Germline CDR1 reads SGHRS; CDR2 reads YFSETQ.